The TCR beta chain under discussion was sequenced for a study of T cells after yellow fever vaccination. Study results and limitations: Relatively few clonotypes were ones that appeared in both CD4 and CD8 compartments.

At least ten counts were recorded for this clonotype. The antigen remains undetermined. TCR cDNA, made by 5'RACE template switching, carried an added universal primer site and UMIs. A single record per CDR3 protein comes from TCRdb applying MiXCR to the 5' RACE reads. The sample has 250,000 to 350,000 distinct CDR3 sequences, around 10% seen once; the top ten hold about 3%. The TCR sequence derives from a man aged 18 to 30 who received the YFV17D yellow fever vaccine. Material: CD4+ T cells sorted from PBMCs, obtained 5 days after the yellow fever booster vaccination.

The CDR3 sequence is CASSPMRGRQPQHF. CDR3 nucleotides: TGTGCCAGTAGCCCCATGAGGGGAAGGCAGCCCCAGCATTTT. V usage is TRBV19 and J usage is TRBJ1-5, with D possibly matching TRBD1 (5 bases). The CDR3 contains 14 residues. V was clipped by 6 bases and J by 7 bases, with 16 bases between them. Germline CDR1 reads LNHDA; CDR2 reads SQIVND (reference sequence).